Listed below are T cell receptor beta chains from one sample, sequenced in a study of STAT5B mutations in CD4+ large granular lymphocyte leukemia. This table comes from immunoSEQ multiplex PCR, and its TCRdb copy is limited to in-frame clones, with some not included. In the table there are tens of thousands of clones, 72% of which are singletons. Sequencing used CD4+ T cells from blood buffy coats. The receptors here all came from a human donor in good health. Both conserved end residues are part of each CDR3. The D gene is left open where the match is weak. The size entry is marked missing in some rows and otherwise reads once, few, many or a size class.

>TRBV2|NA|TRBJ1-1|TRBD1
TGTGCCAGCAGTGAGGCCTGGACAGGCCTGAACACTGAAGCTTTCTTT
CASSEAWTGLNTEAFF
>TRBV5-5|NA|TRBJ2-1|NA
TGTGCCAGCAGAATTGGGCCGGGGTACAATGAGCAGTTCTTC
CASRIGPGYNEQFF
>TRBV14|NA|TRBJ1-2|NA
TGTGCCAGCAGCCAAGTCGGATGGGGGTACACCTTC
CASSQVGWGYTF
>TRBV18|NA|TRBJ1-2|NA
TGTGCCAGCTCACCACCGAGTCTCCAGCGAACTATAGGCTACACCTTC
CASSPPSLQRTIGYTF
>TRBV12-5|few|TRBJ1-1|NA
TGTGCTAGTCTCCGGGTGGGGGGGAGCACTGAAGCTTTCTTT
CASLRVGGSTEAFF
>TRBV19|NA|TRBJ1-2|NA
TGTGCCAGTAGTATAGTCCTCGGGCCTCGGGACGGCTACACCTTC
CASSIVLGPRDGYTF
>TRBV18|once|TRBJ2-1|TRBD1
TGTGCCAGCTCACCGACAGGGGCGGACAATGAGCAGTTCTTC
CASSPTGADNEQFF
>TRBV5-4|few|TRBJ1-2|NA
TGTGCCAGTGGACCCAACTATGGCTACACCTTC
CASGPNYGYTF
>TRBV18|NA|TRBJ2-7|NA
TGTGCCAGCTCACCACCGATTGGAAACTACGAGCAGTACTTC
CASSPPIGNYEQYF
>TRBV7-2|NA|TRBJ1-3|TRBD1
TGTGCCAGCAGCCCCTACGGGACAGGGGCGGGAAACACCATATATTTT
CASSPYGTGAGNTIYF
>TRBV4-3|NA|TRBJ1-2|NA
TGCGCCAGCAGCCAAAACTCCGCCGTAGTGGGACGGTACACCTTC
CASSQNSAVVGRYTF
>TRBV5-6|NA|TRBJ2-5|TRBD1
TGTGCCAGCAGTTTCACAGGGGTCCAAGAGACCCAGTACTTC
CASSFTGVQETQYF
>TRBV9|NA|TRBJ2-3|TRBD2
TGTGCCAGCAGCGAGCGCCCGGGGGGGCTAGCGGACGATACAGATACGCAGTATTTT
CASSERPGGLADDTDTQYF
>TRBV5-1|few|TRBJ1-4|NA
TGCGCCAGCAGCTTGGAAGCACGACCGGACGAAAAACTGTTTTTT
CASSLEARPDEKLFF
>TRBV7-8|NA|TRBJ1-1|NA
TGTGCCAGCAGCTTAGGGGACCGTGAAGCTTTCTTT
CASSLGDREAFF
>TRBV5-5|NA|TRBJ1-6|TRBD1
TGTGCCAGCAGCCCAAGAACAGGGGTGGATTCACCCCTCCACTTT
CASSPRTGVDSPLHF
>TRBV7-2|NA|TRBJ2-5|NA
TGTGCCAGCAGCTGGGGTCAAGAGACCCAGTACTTC
CASSWGQETQYF
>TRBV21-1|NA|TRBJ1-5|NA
TGTGCCAGCAGGACTGACGGGACAGGGGCCCAAACGTTCGTCGATCAGCCCCAGCATTTT
CASRTDGTGAQTFVDQPQHF
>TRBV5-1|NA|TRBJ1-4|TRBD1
TGCGCCAGCACGCCACAGGGGAATAATGAAAAACTGTTTTTT
CASTPQGNNEKLFF
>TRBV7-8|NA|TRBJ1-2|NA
TGTGCCAGCAGCCCGGGGACCGGGGACGTCTATGGCTACACCTTC
CASSPGTGDVYGYTF
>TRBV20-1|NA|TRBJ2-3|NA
TGCAGTGCCCTGACGGGGGATACGCAGTATTTT
CSALTGDTQYF
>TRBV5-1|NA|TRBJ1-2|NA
TGCGCCAGCAGCCTGGAGGCTAACCCCGCCGTCACCTTC
CASSLEANPAVTF